This TCR beta chain was identified during a study of blood T cells in healthy people across ages (dated by TCRdb to the mid-2010s). Background on the whole study: Template switching captured roughly one uniquely barcoded TCR beta cDNA molecule per two T cells in model experiments. The study measured age-related changes in TCR beta repertoire diversity using deep sequencing normalized with unique cDNA molecular identifiers. Two additional independent replicas of 1 million unique cDNA reads from the same blood draw were analyzed for two donors (one aged 18 to 29 and one aged 80 or older). To avoid experimental bias, donors of different ages were distributed randomly across sequencing lanes. Four age groups were formed from the donors: young (average 16 years), middle-aged (around 40), aged (around 62) and long-lived (less than 85).

Systemically healthy Caucasian individuals from Russia, 39 in total and aged about 6 to 90 years, were included as donors. Each donor gave ten milliliters of peripheral blood, collected into EDTA-treated Vacutainer tubes. PBMCs were isolated by Ficoll-Paque density-gradient centrifugation, with at least 6 million obtained per sample. Trizol reagent was used to extract total RNA from the PBMCs, yielding at least 6 micrograms per sample. For every donor, flow cytometry on a PBMC aliquot measured the percentage of naive CD45RAhigh/CD27high T cells. What the work shows at the level of the full study, not this receptor alone: Estimates of total diversity based on one million sequenced T cells were considered lower bounds and underestimates. Because the CMV infection status of the donors was unknown, age-related changes in expanded clonotypes may potentially have been confounded. The long-lived group showed more naive CD4+ T cells, fewer expanded clones and increased TCR diversity than the aged group, suggesting age selection. A strong correlation was found between observed TCR beta diversity and the percentage of naive T cells measured by flow cytometry. Bulk unsorted PBMC profiling prevented conclusive comparison of naive and antigen-experienced compartments. Observed TCR beta diversity per million T cells fell roughly linearly with age, and a significant reduction was already apparent by age roughly 40.

Turning to this clonotype: Its antigen is currently not known. There are no base qualities to consult, and no much larger clone falls within one base.

The library was prepared using 5' RACE. For sequencing, an Illumina HiSeq 2500 was employed. A second roughly 6 to 12 cycle PCR used a sample-barcoded 5' primer and a J-beta primer mix. Each TCR beta cDNA molecule received a unique molecular identifier from a template-switch 5' adaptor carrying 12 random nucleotides. Each sample yielded at least 2.5 million CDR3-containing paired-end reads. First-strand cDNA synthesis was performed from all RNA using the Mint cDNA synthesis kit, with priming by a TRBC-specific oligonucleotide. Following uracil-DNA glycosylase treatment, a first 18-cycle PCR with universal primers M1SS and BC2_uni_R was performed on all cDNA. The paper's processing steps were these. Each sample was normalized by randomly selecting 1 million high-quality reads, each carrying a distinct molecular identifier. Reads with shared molecular identifiers were discarded instead of being binned into consensus sequences. CDR3 identification, clonotype clustering and error correction used MiTCR with a Q25 quality threshold and the strictest error-elimination algorithm. A nonparametric unseen species model with Euler transformation was used to estimate lower-bound total TCR beta diversity. TCRdb reran the public reads through fastp at Q25 and MiXCR, keeping productive beta chains. A single entry per CDR3 protein holds the most common genes and DNA from its merged rows. These V and J calls rely on TCRdb rather than the paper's analysis. Counted in this sample were around 1.5 million distinct CDR3 sequences; around 39% of them appeared once. The ten largest make up roughly 7.9% of the sample.

CDR1 is given as SGHNT and CDR2 as YYREEE, both from the germline V gene (reference sequence). The CDR3, cysteine through phenylalanine, is 15 amino acids long. The only DNA kept is the CDR3, 45 bases in frame from the first base. At the junction V is shortened by 2 bases and J by 3 bases; bases outside the gene matches: 5. The chain joins TRBV5-4 to TRBJ2-3; TRBD2 aligns with 8 central bases. This clonotype was sampled from a woman under 30 in good health. The sample consisted of blood. The DNA sequence is given as TGTGCCAGCAGCTTAGCGGGAGAATGGACAGATACGCAGTATTTT. It translates to CASSLAGEWTDTQYF. Here the CDR3 is joined to the reference TRBV5-4 and TRBJ2-3 genes, and the full variable domain is: ETGVTQSPTHLIKTRGQQVTLRCSSQSGHNTVSWYQQALGQGPQFIFQYYREEENGRGNFPPRFSGLQFPNYSSELNVNALELDDSALYLCASSLAGEWTDTQYFGPGTRLTVL.